This is a list of T cell receptor beta chains from one sample in a study of shared clonotypes between healthy human individuals. Here immunoSEQ multiplex PCR was the method, and the copy in TCRdb shows in-frame clones only, minus some. The sample carries 2,500,000 or so clones, around 93% recorded once. Input material: naive CD4+ T cells from PBMCs. These receptors were collected from a man aged 18-30 years in good health. Some clones in this sample may be carry-over from other donors' samples. Both conserved end residues are part of each CDR3. The order of the fields is J gene, V gene, D gene, clone size, CDR3 DNA, CDR3 protein. The D gene is left open where the match is weak. A clone size is listed for some rows: how often the clone was seen (once, few, many), or a class if it is expanded.

TRBJ1-5	TRBV19	NA	NA	TGTGCCAGTAGTATAGAGGGTGGGAAGCCCCAGCATTTT	CASSIEGGKPQHF
TRBJ1-2	TRBV28	NA	few	TGTGCCAGCAGTCCCGGGACGGACTATGGCTACACCTTC	CASSPGTDYGYTF
TRBJ1-2	TRBV28	TRBD1	NA	TGTGCCAGCAGTACGGGACAGGGTAATGGCTACACCTTC	CASSTGQGNGYTF
TRBJ2-1	TRBV5-1	NA	NA	TGCGCCAGCAGCTTGCTAGGGGTTATTTCGGGAAATGAGCAGTTCTTC	CASSLLGVISGNEQFF
TRBJ2-7	TRBV18	NA	NA	TGTGCCAGCTCACCCCCTACAGGGAACAACTACGAGCAGTACTTC	CASSPPTGNNYEQYF
TRBJ1-3	TRBV4-2	NA	NA	TGTGCCAGCAGCCAAGTTGCGGGAAACACCATATATTTT	CASSQVAGNTIYF
TRBJ1-1	TRBV6-1	TRBD1	NA	TGTGCCAGCAGTGAGGTACAGGGGCGGAACACTGAAGCTTTCTTT	CASSEVQGRNTEAFF
TRBJ1-2	TRBV6-1	NA	NA	TGTGCCAGCAGACCCGACGGTAACTATGGCTACACCTTC	CASRPDGNYGYTF
TRBJ1-2	TRBV6-5	TRBD1	NA	TGTGCCAGCAGGACAGGGTTAGGGTATGGCTACACCTTC	CASRTGLGYGYTF
TRBJ2-7	TRBV10-3	TRBD2	NA	TGTGCCACGGGGAGGGGAGCTAACGAGCAGTACTTC	CATGRGANEQYF
TRBJ2-7	TRBV5-4	NA	NA	TGTGCCAGCAGCTCCCCCCAGCCCGCCGAGCAGTACTTC	CASSSPQPAEQYF
TRBJ2-7	TRBV30	NA	NA	TGTGCCTGGAGTGTATCGGCGCTCTACGAGCAGTACTTC	CAWSVSALYEQYF
TRBJ1-1	TRBV4-1	NA	once	TGCGCCAGCAGCCGAGGTTGGACATTGAACACTGAAGCTTTCTTT	CASSRGWTLNTEAFF
TRBJ1-2	TRBV6-5	TRBD1	few	TGTGCCAGCAGTAAGGGACAGGGAAGTGGTGGCTACACCTTC	CASSKGQGSGGYTF
TRBJ1-4	TRBV15	TRBD1	NA	TGTGCCACCAGCAGAGACAGGGGGCGGAATGAAAAACTGTTTTTT	CATSRDRGRNEKLFF
TRBJ1-2	TRBV19	NA	NA	TGTGCCACCCACTCCGAGTCGGTAAACTATGGCTACACCTTC	CATHSESVNYGYTF
TRBJ2-7	TRBV2	NA	NA	TGTGCCAGCAGTGAGGGGCGGCTCGTGAACTTTCCAGGCGAGCAGTACTTC	CASSEGRLVNFPGEQYF
TRBJ2-1	TRBV7-9	NA	NA	TGTGCCAGCAGCCCAACTGCACGTTACAATGAGCAGTTCTTC	CASSPTARYNEQFF
TRBJ2-1	TRBV28	NA	NA	TGTGCCAGCAAAGGAAGCAATGAGCAGTTCTTC	CASKGSNEQFF
TRBJ1-1	TRBV28	NA	NA	TGTGCCAGCAGCTCGAATCCGAGGGGAGCTTTCTTT	CASSSNPRGAFF
TRBJ2-3	TRBV18	NA	NA	TGTGCCAGCACACCAACTAGCACAGATACGCAGTATTTT	CASTPTSTDTQYF
TRBJ2-5	TRBV11-2	NA	NA	TGTGCCAGCAGCTTTACAGCCGGGGAGACCCAGTACTTC	CASSFTAGETQYF
TRBJ2-2	TRBV6-6	NA	NA	TGTGCCAGCAGTTACCTCTCCATAGCCGGGGAGCTGTTTTTT	CASSYLSIAGELFF
TRBJ2-5	TRBV6-1	TRBD1	once	TGTGCCAGCAGTAGACAGACAGGGAAAGAGACCCAGTACTTC	CASSRQTGKETQYF
TRBJ2-7	TRBV27	NA	NA	TGTGCCAGCAGGATCCGGGACACGGCCTACGAGCAGTACTTC	CASRIRDTAYEQYF
TRBJ2-7	TRBV6-5	TRBD2	NA	TGTGCCAGCAGACCCCCGGGACTAGCGTACGAGCAGTACTTC	CASRPPGLAYEQYF
TRBJ1-6	TRBV5-1	TRBD1	NA	TGCGCCAGCAGCCAAGGGACAGGGATGCCCCTCCACTTT	CASSQGTGMPLHF
TRBJ2-7	TRBV30	TRBD1	NA	TGTGCCTGGAGCGGGACAGGGGGGTCCGAGCAGTACTTC	CAWSGTGGSEQYF
TRBJ1-2	TRBV25-1	NA	NA	TGTGCCAGCAGCGGAGACGGCACGGGACATAACTATGGCTACACCTTC	CASSGDGTGHNYGYTF
TRBJ2-3	TRBV6-6	TRBD2	NA	TGTGCCAGCAGTTCTCCTAGCGGGAGGGCAGATACGCAGTATTTT	CASSSPSGRADTQYF
TRBJ1-1	TRBV7-3	NA	NA	TGTGCCAGCAGCCAAGATACGAACACTGAAGCTTTCTTT	CASSQDTNTEAFF
TRBJ2-5	TRBV19	NA	NA	TGTGCCAGTAGCAACTGGCGATCCGAAGAGACCCAGTACTTC	CASSNWRSEETQYF
TRBJ2-3	TRBV4-2	TRBD2	few	TGTGCCAGCAGCCCCGGGACTAGAGCAGATACGCAGTATTTT	CASSPGTRADTQYF